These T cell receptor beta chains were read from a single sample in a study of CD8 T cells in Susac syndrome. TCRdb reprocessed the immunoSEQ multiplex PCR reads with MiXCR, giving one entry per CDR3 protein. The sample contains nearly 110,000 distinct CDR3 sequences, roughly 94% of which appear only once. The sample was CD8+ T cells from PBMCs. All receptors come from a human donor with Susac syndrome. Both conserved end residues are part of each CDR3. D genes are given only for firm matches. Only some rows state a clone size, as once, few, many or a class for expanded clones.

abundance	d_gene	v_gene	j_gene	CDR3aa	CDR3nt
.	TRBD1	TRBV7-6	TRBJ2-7	CASSLTGGDEQYF	TGTGCCAGCAGCTTAACAGGGGGCGACGAGCAGTACTTC
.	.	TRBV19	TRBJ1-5	CASSPPGPMGAQHF	TGTGCCAGTAGTCCCCCGGGACCGATGGGGGCCCAGCATTTT
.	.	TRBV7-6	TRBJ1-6	CASSLGEGSSPLHF	TGTGCCAGCAGCTTAGGGGAGGGGAGTTCACCCCTCCACTTT
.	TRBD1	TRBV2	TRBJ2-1	CASDRGSDEQFF	TGTGCCAGCGACAGGGGTAGCGATGAGCAGTTCTTC
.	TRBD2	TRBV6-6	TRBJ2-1	CASSLSGGLYNEQFF	TGTGCCAGCAGCCTTAGCGGGGGGTTATACAATGAGCAGTTCTTC
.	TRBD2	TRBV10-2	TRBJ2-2	CASGLAGRELFF	TGCGCCAGCGGACTAGCGGGGAGGGAGCTGTTTTTT
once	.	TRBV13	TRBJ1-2	CASSLGAGGPYGYTF	TGTGCCAGCAGCTTAGGAGCGGGGGGACCCTATGGCTACACCTTC
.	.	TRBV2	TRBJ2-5	CASSGTLGRETQYF	TGTGCCAGCAGTGGGACTCTTGGAAGGGAGACCCAGTACTTC
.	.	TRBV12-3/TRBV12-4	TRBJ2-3	CASSFPPRIDTQYF	TGTGCCAGCAGTTTCCCCCCTAGGATAGATACGCAGTATTTT
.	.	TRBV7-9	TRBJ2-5	CASRSRRETQYF	TGTGCCAGCCGGTCTAGACGGGAGACCCAGTACTTC
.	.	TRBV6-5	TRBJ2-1	CASSYARDGDEQFF	TGTGCCAGCAGTTACGCCAGGGATGGGGATGAGCAGTTCTTC
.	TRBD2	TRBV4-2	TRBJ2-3	CASSPTSGVADTQYF	TGTGCCAGCAGCCCCACTAGCGGGGTCGCAGATACGCAGTATTTT
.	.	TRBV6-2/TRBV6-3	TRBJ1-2	CASSQDSPNYGYTF	TGTGCCAGCAGTCAGGACAGCCCTAACTATGGCTACACCTTC
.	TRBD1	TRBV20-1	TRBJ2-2	CSARDFLGDRGGGELFF	TGCAGTGCTAGAGATTTTCTGGGGGACAGGGGCGGCGGGGAGCTGTTTTTT
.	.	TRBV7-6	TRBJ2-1	CASSLGPAFGNEQFF	TGTGCCAGCAGCTTGGGACCGGCCTTCGGTAATGAGCAGTTCTTC
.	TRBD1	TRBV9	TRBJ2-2	CASSVAGTGNTGELFF	TGTGCCAGCAGCGTAGCGGGGACAGGGAACACCGGGGAGCTGTTTTTT
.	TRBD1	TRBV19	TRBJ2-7	CASSMGTGPVEQYF	TGTGCCAGTAGTATGGGGACAGGACCTGTCGAGCAGTACTTC
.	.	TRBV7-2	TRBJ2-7	CASSLNSPYEQYF	TGTGCCAGCAGCTTAAACAGCCCCTACGAGCAGTACTTC
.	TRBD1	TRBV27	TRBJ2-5	CASRGQEETQYF	TGTGCCAGCAGAGGACAGGAAGAGACCCAGTACTTC
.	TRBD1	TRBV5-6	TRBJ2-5	CASSGTGGGQETQYF	TGTGCCAGCAGCGGGACAGGGGGCGGCCAAGAGACCCAGTACTTC